This TCR beta chain was sequenced for a study of cytomegalovirus exposure and HLA in healthy donors. PCR amplification relied on 60 Vbeta primers (plus 13 Jbeta primers). Generated by immunoSEQ multiplex PCR, the TCRdb table keeps only in-frame clones and is missing some. This sample has approximately 160,000 clones, with approximately 81% found just once. This CDR3 is 15 amino acids long. V shed 4 bases and J shed 8 bases, with 19 bases lying between them. Germline V lookup: CDR1 SGHKS, CDR2 YYEKEE (reference sequence). Study conclusions and caveats: For TCR beta chains, V- and J-gene trimming was later linked to a missense DCLRE1C variant. Later analysis identified 15,000 to 20,000 TCR beta sequences associated with HLA alleles, using a false discovery rate threshold of 0.05. Earlier analysis looked at TCR beta V segments, and most were productive about 90% or about 30% of the time. TCR beta sequences reportedly predicted most subjects' HLA-A and HLA-B alleles accurately.

Comments on this clone: The target antigen is unknown.

The source is a boy aged 2 to 10 in good health and CMV-seronegative. What was sequenced was PBMCs. The genes are TRBV5-5 and TRBJ2-1, with D perhaps matching TRBD2 (5 bases). In DNA form, the CDR3 reads TGTGCCAGCAGCGGAGGCCCCTGGGATCGAGATGAGCAGTTCTTC. Protein product: CASSGGPWDRDEQFF.